This paragraph reports one T cell receptor beta chain. 13 Jbeta primers and 60 Vbeta primers were used for the PCR. Clones were read by immunoSEQ multiplex PCR, and TCRdb kept only the in-frame ones, dropping some. The sample contains about 140,000 clones, 78% of which appear only once. The data were obtained in a study of cytomegalovirus exposure and HLA in healthy donors. Trimming cost V 3 bases and J 4 bases; bases outside gene matches: 5. Germline values: CDR1 MDHEN, CDR2 SYDVKM. This CDR3 contains 15 residues. J is TRBJ2-3 and V is TRBV28; TRBD2 agrees at 9 bases. Input material: PBMCs. The origin of this receptor is a woman younger than 35 in good health and CMV-seropositive. CDR3 nucleotides: TGTGCCAGCAGTTTTGGGACTAGCAATTCAGATACGCAGTATTTT. Translated: CASSFGTSNSDTQYF.